This TCR beta chain was identified in a study of Ad26.COV2.S vaccination and SARS-CoV-2 variants. The study's findings and limits: Possible underestimation of total T cell responses by the TCR breadth and depth analyses was noted. Compared with placebo recipients, vaccine recipients had higher spike-specific TCR breadth. Vaccine recipients and placebo recipients showed similar non-spike TCR breadth.

Treatment specified: roughly 20 received Ad26.COV2.S at low or high dose, single or two shots; roughly five received placebo; per-sample allocation not given. Collection of the samples took place on day 63 after the first injection of vaccine or placebo. The table came from immunoSEQ multiplex PCR; TCRdb's copy has only in-frame clones and leaves some out. The sample holds around 300,000 clones, around 88% seen once. Trimming cost V 4 bases and J 6 bases, with 10 bases left between them. The CDR3 is 12 amino acids. Germline CDR1 LGHDT, CDR2 YNNKEL (reference sequence). In regard to this clone: Its specificity is unknown.

The sample here was peripheral blood, taken in a trial of Ad26.COV2.S vaccine versus placebo. This TCR was recovered from a person between 18 and 60 years old who received the Ad26.COV2.S COVID-19 vaccine or a placebo. The chain combines TRBV3-1 (or the pseudogene TRBV3-2) with TRBJ2-7; D uncertain. The CDR3 protein is CASSPLLGEQYF. The CDR3 coding sequence is TGTGCCAGCAGCCCCCTATTAGGCGAGCAGTACTTC.